These 30 T cell receptor beta chains were all obtained from the same sample, sequenced in a study of tumor and adjacent non-tumor tissue in lung cancer. TCRbeta libraries were built with three rounds of nested PCR, modified from ARM-PCR. TCRdb recomputed calls from the multiplex PCR reads with MiXCR, one row per CDR3 protein. The repertoire holds tens of thousands of distinct CDR3 sequences, roughly 66% seen once, with 15% to 20% in the top ten. This sample's RNA came from whole unsorted tissue. Sequenced: lung tumor tissue. The receptors were gathered from a man in his 60s with non-small cell lung cancer.

As regards this clonotype: One end of the junction does not line up with germline, which may come from a read error. The chain has TRBV4-1 and TRBJ1-3; 8 nucleotides agree with TRBD1. The CDR3 covers 16 residues. The germline V gene encodes CDR1 MGHRA and CDR2 YSYEKL. The CDR3 DNA sequence: TGCGCCAGCAGCCTTTTTTACAGGGGGTCTGGAAACACGATATATTTT. This gives the protein CASSLFYRGSGNTIYF.

The sample holds a few counts of this clonotype. This may be a read error: a much more frequent sequence differs by one nucleotide. This rearrangement joins TRBV6-5 to TRBJ1-3; D gene uncertain. The CDR3 is made up of 14 amino acids. In germline, CDR1 is MNHEY, CDR2 SVGAGI. Trimming cost V 11 bases and J 4 bases, with 18 bases left between them. The CDR3 sequence is CAAIGRGRGNTIYF. The CDR3 DNA sequence: TGTGCCGCGATAGGACGCGGGAGGGGAAACACCATATATTTT.

This clonotype was counted only a few times. A single base separates this from a much larger clone, so it may be a read error. The chain is built from TRBV12-3 or TRBV12-4 and TRBJ2-1; 9 bases match TRBD2. The CDR3 covers 17 residues. Trimming cost V 5 bases and J 4 bases; bases outside gene matches: 12. The CDR3 protein is CASSPPPAGGGYNEQFF. Written as DNA, the CDR3 is TGTGCCAGCAGTCCCCCCCCAGCGGGGGGCGGATACAATGAGCAGTTCTTC.

The V and J genes are TRBV6-2 or TRBV6-3 and TRBJ1-5, with a possible D match to TRBD2 (6 bases). The assigned J gene may be wrong: the sequence end matches TRBJ2-3 better. CDR3 size: 14 residues. Germline assignment: CDR1 MNHEY and CDR2 SVGEGT. The CDR3 reads CASSAAGSNQPQYF. The CDR3 coding sequence is TGTGCCAGCAGTGCTGCGGGGAGCAATCAGCCCCAGTATTTT.

About this clonotype: Germline is not matched at one junction end, which may reflect a read error. The chain carries TRBV5-4 and TRBJ2-6, with D perhaps TRBD1 (6 bases). In germline, CDR1 is SGHNT, CDR2 YYREEE (reference sequence). The CDR3 consists of 17 residues. Here the CDR3 reads CGRSETGRTPGANVLTF. The DNA for the CDR3 is TGTGGCAGAAGCGAGACAGGAAGAACCCCTGGGGCCAACGTCCTGACATTC.

The V gene is TRBV5-6, the J gene TRBJ1-1, with 8 bases identical to TRBD1. With 4 bases clipped from V and 5 bases from J, the junction kept 13 bases outside the gene matches. Looked up from germline, CDR1 is SGHDT and CDR2 is YYEEEE. The CDR3 is made up of 16 amino acids. In DNA, the CDR3 is TGTGCCAGCAGCCGTGACAGGGGAGGCTGGAAGACTGAAGCTTTCTTT. This encodes CASSRDRGGWKTEAFF.

As regards this clonotype: The CDR3 does not end in the conserved phenylalanine or tryptophan, so this is likely a read error. This chain joins TRBV4-2 and TRBJ2-3; 9 nucleotides match TRBD2. The CDR3 loop spans 18 amino acids. V dropped 4 bases and J dropped 3; count of bases not matched to a gene: 14. CDR1 LGHNA and CDR2 YNFKEQ come from the germline V gene. For the CDR3, the DNA is TGTGCCAGCAGCCCCCTCACTAGTAGCGGGAGCAAAACAGATACGCAGTATTGT. Protein sequence: CASSPLTSSGSKTDTQYC.

CDR3 DNA: TGTGCCAGCAGCTTGAACCGGGGTGATGGAAACACCATATATTTT. This translates into CASSLNRGDGNTIYF. The J gene is TRBJ1-3, the V gene TRBV5-6; D unresolved. The CDR3 loop spans 15 amino acids. Looked up from germline, CDR1 is SGHDT and CDR2 is YYEEEE. Trimming shortened V by 1 base and J by 3 bases, and 11 bases separated the two germline ends.

V is TRBV29-1 and J is TRBJ2-3, with TRBD2 matching over 7 bases. The CDR3 is 15 amino acids. V dropped 8 bases and J dropped 2; count of bases not matched to a gene: 13. CDR1 is SQVTM, CDR2 ANQGSEA, per germline. This CDR3 reads CSIGSGGPNTDTQYF. CDR3 nucleotide sequence: TGCAGCATTGGTTCGGGGGGACCTAACACAGATACGCAGTATTTT.

V usage is TRBV4-1 and J usage is TRBJ1-1; D is uncertain. Germline lookup yields CDR1 MGHRA and CDR2 YSYEKL. Trimming took off 6 bases at V and 3 bases at J, with 14 bases between the two ends. This CDR3 comprises 14 residues. As DNA, the CDR3 is TGCGCCAGCAGTTCTGTCATGGTGGACACTGAAGCTTTCTTT. Translating gives CASSSVMVDTEAFF.

As regards this clonotype: One base away lies a much larger clone, so this may be a sequencing read error. The chain is built from TRBV7-9 and TRBJ2-5; D possibly corresponds to TRBD2 (5 bases). The CDR3 length is 14 residues. Germline lookup yields CDR1 SEHNR and CDR2 FQNEAQ (reference sequence). The CDR3, as DNA: TGTGTCAGCAGCTTATTCCAGGCGGGAGAGACCCAGTACTTC. The encoded protein is CVSSLFQAGETQYF.

The genes are TRBV11-2 and TRBJ2-7; possible D gene TRBD2, 5 bases. V was shortened by 2 bases and J by 7 bases, with 9 bases between the two germline ends. CDR3 size: 12 residues. Germline CDR1 is SGHAT and CDR2 is FQNNGV. The CDR3 sequence is CASSLTGWEQYF. The DNA for the CDR3 is TGTGCCAGCAGCTTAACGGGATGGGAGCAGTACTTC. Full variable domain (remainder filled in from reference TRBV11-2 and TRBJ2-7): EAGVAQSPRYKIIEKRQSVAFWCNPISGHATLYWYQQILGQGPKLLIQFQNNGVVDDSQLPKDRFSAERLKGVDSTLKIQPAKLEDSAVYLCASSLTGWEQYFGPGTRLTVT.

On this clonotype: It is likely a read error, because the conserved phenylalanine at the end of the CDR3 is missing. Written as DNA, the CDR3 is TGCAGCGCCTATGGACTAGCGGGAGGCACAGATATGCAGTATTCT. This codes for CSAYGLAGGTDMQYS. The J gene is TRBJ2-3, the V gene TRBV29-1; 14 positions agree with TRBD2. This CDR3 contains 15 residues. Per germline, CDR1 SQVTM and CDR2 ANQGSEA.

This clonotype was seen just once. A much bigger clone sits one base away, suggesting this may be a read error. The chain is built from TRBV20-1 and TRBJ1-5; 7 nucleotides line up with TRBD1. The CDR3 spans 13 residues. Germline lookup yields CDR1 DFQATT and CDR2 SNEGSKA (reference sequence). In nucleotides, the CDR3 is TGCAGTCCTAGGGACAGCCCTGATCAGCCCCAGCATTTT. Its protein is CSPRDSPDQPQHF.

The chain links TRBV6-5 to TRBJ2-5; the match to TRBD1 covers 9 bases. CDR3 length: 17 amino acids. The V segment lost 4 bases and the J segment 2 bases; nucleotides outside the gene matches: 11. Germline loops: CDR1 MNHEY, CDR2 SVGAGI. The CDR3 here is CASSSAGTGFPQETQYF. The DNA for the CDR3 is TGTGCCAGCAGTTCCGCCGGGACAGGGTTCCCACAAGAGACCCAGTACTTC.

This clonotype turned up a few times. Mismatch with germline at one junction end may stem from a read error. The chain couples TRBV11-1 to TRBJ2-7; maybe TRBD1 (5 bases). The CDR3 covers 15 residues. Germline V lookup: CDR1 SGHAT, CDR2 FQDESV (reference sequence). CDR3 protein: CASSSAITGPIKHYF. The CDR3, as DNA: TGTGCCAGCAGCTCAGCGATCACAGGACCTATCAAGCACTACTTC.

This clonotype was counted a few times. A much larger clonotype is one base distant, so this may be a read error. The J gene is TRBJ1-1, the V gene TRBV12-3 or TRBV12-4; D not certain. The V and J ends lost 0 bases and 1 base respectively, with 6 bases between them. The CDR3 loop spans 14 amino acids. The chain's CDR3 is CASSLAGKNTEAFF. The CDR3 DNA reads as TGTGCCAGCAGTTTAGCTGGAAAGAACACTGAAGCTTTCTTT.

The chain joins TRBV6-2 or TRBV6-3 to TRBJ1-5; 7 bases line up with TRBD1. The length of the CDR3 is 18 residues. CDR1 and CDR2 (germline): MNHEY, SVGEGT. The trim removed 6 bases at V and 2 bases at J, leaving 16 bases unmatched. The CDR3 DNA follows: TGTGCCAGCAGCCGGAGACAGGGAATGGGATGGGGCAATCAGCCCCAGCATTTT. Protein sequence: CASSRRQGMGWGNQPQHF.

This clonotype has just one count. The junction differs from germline at one of its ends, possibly a read error. This chain joins TRBV7-8 and TRBJ2-5; possible D gene TRBD1, 5 bases. Germline-derived CDR1 and CDR2 are SGHVS and FQNEAQ. The CDR3 spans 16 residues. The CDR3 DNA reads TGTGCCAGCAGCTACCCCAAAGGACACGGGCCGGAGACACAGTACTTC. Translating it yields CASSYPKGHGPETQYF.

About this clonotype itself: A much more abundant neighbour one base away suggests this may be a read error. This chain joins TRBV7-8 and TRBJ2-3; unclear D gene. The CDR3 loop spans 16 amino acids. Between the trimmed V and J ends, which lost 4 bases and 0 bases, there was a span of 14 bases. Germline V gene sequence: CDR1 SGHVS, CDR2 FQNEAQ. CDR3 nucleotides: TGTGCCAGCAGCTCCCGGATGACAACGAGCACAGATACGCAGTATTTT. Translating gives CASSSRMTTSTDTQYF. Together with reference TRBV7-8 and TRBJ2-3, the CDR3 gives the full variable domain: GAGVSQSPRYKVAKRGQDVALRCDPISGHVSLFWYQQALGQGPEFLTYFQNEAQLDKSGLPSDRFFAERPEGSVSTLKIQRTQQEDSAVYLCASSSRMTTSTDTQYFGPGTRLTVL.

This clonotype was seen more than once but under ten times. Being one base from a much bigger clone, this may be a read error. The chain couples TRBV20-1 to TRBJ1-2; perhaps TRBD1 as D (5 bases). CDR3 size: 13 residues. CDR1 and CDR2 from the germline V gene are DFQATT and SNEGSKA (reference sequence). The CDR3 nucleotides are TGCAGTGCCCCAATACAGGATAACTGTGGCTACACCTTC. Translated, it gives CSAPIQDNCGYTF.

Comments on this clonotype: No conserved phenylalanine or tryptophan is present at the end of the CDR3, so a read error is the likely explanation. This chain uses TRBV6-6 with TRBJ1-5; perhaps TRBD1 as D (6 bases). The CDR3 sequence is 18 residues long. CDR1 is MNHNY and CDR2 is SVGAGI in the germline V gene (reference sequence). CDR3 nucleotides: TGTGCCAGCAGCCCGGAGGGGTTCGGGGGGCTGTATAATCGGCCCCAGCATTCT. This translates into CASSPEGFGGLYNRPQHS.

About this clonotype itself: A read error may explain this, as a much larger clone is one base away. J is TRBJ2-1 and V is TRBV14; D remains unclear. Trimming shortened V by 1 base and J by 3 bases, and 10 bases separated the two germline ends. CDR3 length equals 15 residues. Germline lookup yields CDR1 SGHDN and CDR2 FVKESK. As DNA, the CDR3 is TGTGCCAGCAGCCAAGGCGGTAGAGTCTACAATGAGCAGTTCTTC. Protein: CASSQGGRVYNEQFF.

This rearrangement joins TRBV2 to TRBJ2-1; 11 bases fit TRBD2. The CDR3 has 15 residues. J lost 8 bases, V lost 8 bases, and 11 bases had no gene match. Germline CDR1 SNHLY, CDR2 FYNNEI. DNA for the CDR3: TGTGCCAGCGGTACAACTAGCGGGGGTTATCATGAGCAGTTCTTC. This codes for CASGTTSGGYHEQFF.

Concerning this clonotype: This may be a read error: a much more frequent sequence differs by one nucleotide. The chain recombines TRBV6-4 with TRBJ1-2; D gene unclear. The CDR3 contains 15 residues. Germline CDR1 MRHNA, CDR2 SNTAGT. Trimming left V 0 bases short and J 3 bases short, with 11 bases between. This chain's CDR3 is CASSDSRSGYYGYTF. In nucleotides, the CDR3 is TGTGCCAGCAGTGACTCGAGATCAGGATACTATGGCTACACCTTC.

The V gene is TRBV12-3 or TRBV12-4, the J gene TRBJ2-4, with D possibly matching TRBD1 (5 bases). CDR3 length: 12 amino acids. V was clipped by 8 bases and J by 9 bases, with 14 bases between them. The CDR3 loop is CASQGTLGIQYF. Here the CDR3 DNA reads TGTGCCAGCCAGGGCACTCTAGGCATTCAGTACTTC.

V is TRBV6-1 and J is TRBJ1-5, with D possibly matching TRBD1 (5 bases). CDR1 is MNHNS and CDR2 is SASEGT in the germline V gene. The V and J ends lost 4 bases and 2 bases respectively, with 12 bases between them. This CDR3 region has 15 residues. CDR3 residues: CASSAVTGGNQPQHF. CDR3 in DNA: TGTGCCAGCAGTGCAGTTACAGGAGGCAATCAGCCCCAGCATTTT.

This clonotype was observed a few times. Mismatch with germline at one junction end may stem from a read error. The CDR3 DNA sequence: TGTGTCAGCACCGATACCGCAGATACGCAGTATTTT. The encoded protein is CVSTDTADTQYF. The chain links TRBV28 to TRBJ2-3; D unclear. This CDR3 spans 12 amino acids. Per germline, CDR1 MDHEN and CDR2 SYDVKM.

On this clonotype: A single base separates this from a much larger clone, so it may be a read error. The genes are TRBV20-1 and TRBJ2-1; 7 bases align to TRBD2. CDR1 and CDR2 from the germline V gene are DFQATT and SNEGSKA (reference sequence). The CDR3 runs 15 residues. The CDR3 DNA sequence: TGCAGTGCCGGTAGTCTCGGGGGGAACTACAATGAGCAGCTCTTC. Translated, it gives CSAGSLGGNYNEQLF.

Of note for this clonotype: The final CDR3 position lacks the conserved phenylalanine or tryptophan, pointing to a likely read error. The rearrangement uses TRBV6-5 and TRBJ2-5; 8 bases map to TRBD2. Per germline, CDR1 MNHEY and CDR2 SVGAGI. This CDR3 region has 17 residues. The CDR3 region has the DNA TGTGCCGGCAGTTACGGGGGGGGGACCCAACTTCAAGAGACCCAGTACTGC. It encodes CAGSYGGGTQLQETQYC.